These 10 T cell receptor beta chains were sequenced from one sample in a study of cytomegalovirus exposure and HLA in healthy donors. A multiplex PCR was run with 60 Vbeta primers and 13 Jbeta primers. The assay was immunoSEQ multiplex PCR, and TCRdb's table has in-frame clones only and misses some. The table records 150,000 to 200,000 clones, roughly 73% of them present only once. Sequenced input: PBMCs. The receptors derive from a woman younger than 45 in good health and CMV-seronegative.

This chain uses TRBV7-9 with TRBJ2-3, with D possibly being TRBD2 (5 bases). The germline V gene encodes CDR1 SEHNR and CDR2 FQNEAQ (reference sequence). V lost 8 bases, J lost 4 bases, and 16 bases lay in between. The CDR3 totals 14 residues. Written as DNA, the CDR3 is TGTGCCAGCGTCCATCCAGGAGGCCCAGATACGCAGTATTTT. This encodes CASVHPGGPDTQYF.

V usage is TRBV5-1 and J usage is TRBJ2-1; 12 bases are shared with TRBD2. Germline V gene data show CDR1 as SGHRS and CDR2 as YFSETQ. Trimming at V came to 0 bases and at J to 4 bases, leaving 2 bases not matched to a gene. The CDR3 length is 16 residues. The DNA for the CDR3 is TGCGCCAGCAGCTTGGACCTAGCGGGGGGGTACAATGAGCAGTTCTTC. Protein: CASSLDLAGGYNEQFF.

This clone has only one observation. The chain employs TRBV4-1 and TRBJ1-1; TRBD1 might be the D (6 bases). In germline, CDR1 is MGHRA, CDR2 YSYEKL. Deletions cut 4 bases from V and 1 base from J, with 10 bases between. The CDR3 is made up of 14 amino acids. CDR3 in DNA: TGCGCCAGCAGCCCAAGACAGGCGAACACTGAAGCTTTCTTT. Protein sequence: CASSPRQANTEAFF.

CDR3 loop: CGASRRNTIYF. The CDR3 nucleotides are TGTGGGGCGAGTAGAAGAAACACCATATATTTT. V is TRBV21-1 and J is TRBJ1-3; the D call of TRBD1 is as the table states it, not checked on the DNA. TRBV21-1 is deemed a pseudogene. The CDR3 length is 11 residues.

The chain employs TRBV14 and TRBJ1-1; D is unresolved. The CDR3 has 15 residues. Germline assignment: CDR1 SGHDN and CDR2 FVKESK. Deletions cut 4 bases from V and 0 bases from J, with 12 bases between. The CDR3 loop reads CASSLNGLMNTEAFF. CDR3 DNA: TGTGCCAGCAGCCTAAACGGTCTTATGAACACTGAAGCTTTCTTT.

The chain combines TRBV5-1 with TRBJ2-5, with TRBD2 matching 11 bases. V shed 0 bases and J 5 bases; nucleotides not matched to a gene: 6. Germline V gives CDR1 SGHRS, CDR2 YFSETQ. The CDR3 is made up of 16 amino acids. The CDR3 is CASSLGSGGAGETQYF. Written as DNA, the CDR3 is TGCGCCAGCAGCTTGGGTAGCGGGGGGGCCGGTGAGACCCAGTACTTC.

This sequence joins TRBV2 and TRBJ1-5, with TRBD1 matching 8 bases. The germline V gene has CDR1 SNHLY and CDR2 FYNNEI. V trimming: 8 bases; J trimming: 4 bases; junction bases outside the gene matches: 7. The CDR3 runs to 14 residues. The CDR3 bases are TGTGCCAGCGCAGGGGGCGAGGAGAATCAGCCCCAGCATTTT. Protein sequence: CASAGGEENQPQHF.

The chain carries TRBV7-8 and TRBJ1-5; D is unresolved. The germline CDR1 and CDR2 sequences are SGHVS and FQNEAQ. The CDR3 totals 13 residues. V shed 3 bases and J shed 4 bases, with 7 bases lying between them. This CDR3 is CASSLYLNQPQHF. The CDR3 nucleotides are TGTGCCAGCAGCTTGTATCTTAATCAGCCCCAGCATTTT.

This sequence joins TRBV9 and TRBJ1-6; 8 bases line up with TRBD1. CDR3 length: 14 residues. J gave up 6 bases and V 4 bases, and 3 bases lay outside the gene matches. CDR1 and CDR2 (germline): SGDLS, YYNGEE. The CDR3 DNA follows: TGTGCCAGCAGCCCAGACAGGGGTAATTCACCCCTCCACTTT. This sequence encodes CASSPDRGNSPLHF.

The V and J genes are TRBV7-8 and TRBJ1-5; 8 nucleotides match TRBD1. V trimming: 2 bases; J trimming: 0 bases; junction bases outside the gene matches: 12. This CDR3 has 19 residues. In germline, CDR1 is SGHVS, CDR2 FQNEAQ. The CDR3 reads CASSLSGRGLPYSNQPQHF. The CDR3 DNA reads TGTGCCAGCAGCTTATCCGGCAGGGGGCTCCCTTATAGCAATCAGCCCCAGCATTTT. The variable domain in full, with the rest retrieved from reference TRBV7-8 and TRBJ1-5, is GAGVSQSPRYKVAKRGQDVALRCDPISGHVSLFWYQQALGQGPEFLTYFQNEAQLDKSGLPSDRFFAERPEGSVSTLKIQRTQQEDSAVYLCASSLSGRGLPYSNQPQHFGDGTRLSIL.